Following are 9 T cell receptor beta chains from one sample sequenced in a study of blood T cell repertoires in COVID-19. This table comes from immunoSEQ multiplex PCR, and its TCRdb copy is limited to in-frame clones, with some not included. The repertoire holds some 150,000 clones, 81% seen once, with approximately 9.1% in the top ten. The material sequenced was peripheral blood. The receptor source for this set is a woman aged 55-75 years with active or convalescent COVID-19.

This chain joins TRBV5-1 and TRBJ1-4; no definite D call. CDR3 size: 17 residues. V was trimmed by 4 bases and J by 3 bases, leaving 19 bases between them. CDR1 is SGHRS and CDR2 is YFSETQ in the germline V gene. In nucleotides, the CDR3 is TGCGCCAGCAGCCGTACCCTAGCGGTAACGGCTAATGAAAAACTGTTTTTT. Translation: CASSRTLAVTANEKLFF.

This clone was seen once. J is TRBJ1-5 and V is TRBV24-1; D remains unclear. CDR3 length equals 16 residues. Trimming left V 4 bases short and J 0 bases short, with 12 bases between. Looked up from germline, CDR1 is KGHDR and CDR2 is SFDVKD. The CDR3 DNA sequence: TGTGCCACCAGTGACTCCCGCGGGAGTAGCAATCAGCCCCAGCATTTT. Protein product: CATSDSRGSSNQPQHF.

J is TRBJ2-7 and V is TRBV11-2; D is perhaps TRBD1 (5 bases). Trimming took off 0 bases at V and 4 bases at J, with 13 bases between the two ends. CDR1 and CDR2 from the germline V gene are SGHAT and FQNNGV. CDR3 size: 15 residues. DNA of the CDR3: TGTGCCAGCAGCTTAGAAATAGGGGCCAATTACGAGCAGTACTTC. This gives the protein CASSLEIGANYEQYF.

In DNA, the CDR3 is TGTGCCAGCAGCTTAGGCAGGGGGATAGCGGAAAAACTGTTTTTT. It is translated as CASSLGRGIAEKLFF. The chain is built from TRBV7-2 and TRBJ1-4, with 7 bases lining up with TRBD1. Germline CDR1 SGHTA, CDR2 FQGNSA. The CDR3 is made up of 15 amino acids. Trimming removed 1 base from V and 8 bases from J; junction bases left unmatched: 7. The whole variable domain, remainder taken from reference TRBV7-2 and TRBJ1-4, is GAGVSQSPSNKVTEKGKDVELRCDPISGHTALYWYRQSLGQGLEFLIYFQGNSAPDKSGLPSDRFSAERTGGSVSTLTIQRTQQEDSAVYLCASSLGRGIAEKLFFGSGTQLSVL.

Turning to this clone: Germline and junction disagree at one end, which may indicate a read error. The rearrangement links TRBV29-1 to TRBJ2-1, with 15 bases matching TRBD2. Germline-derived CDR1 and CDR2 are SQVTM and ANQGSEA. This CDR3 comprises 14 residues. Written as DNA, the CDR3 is TGCAGCGTAGAAGGACTAGCGGGAGGGCATGAGCAGTTCTTC. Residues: CSVEGLAGGHEQFF.

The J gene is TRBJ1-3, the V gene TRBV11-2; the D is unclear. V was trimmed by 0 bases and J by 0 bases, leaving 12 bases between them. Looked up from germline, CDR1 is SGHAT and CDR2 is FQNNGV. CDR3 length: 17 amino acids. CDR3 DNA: TGTGCCAGCAGCTTAGAGTTTGGCGGGAGCTCTGGAAACACCATATATTTT. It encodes CASSLEFGGSSGNTIYF.

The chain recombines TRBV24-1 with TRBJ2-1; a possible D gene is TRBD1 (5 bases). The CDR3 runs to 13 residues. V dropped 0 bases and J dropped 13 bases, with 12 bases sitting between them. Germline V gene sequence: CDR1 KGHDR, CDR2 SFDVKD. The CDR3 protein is CATSDLVGQGQFF. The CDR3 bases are TGTGCCACCAGTGATTTGGTCGGGCAGGGCCAGTTCTTC.

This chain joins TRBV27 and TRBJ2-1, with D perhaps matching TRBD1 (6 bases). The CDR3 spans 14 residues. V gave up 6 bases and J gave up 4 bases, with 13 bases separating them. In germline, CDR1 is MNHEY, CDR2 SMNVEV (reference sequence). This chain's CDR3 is CASSRGGLYNEQFF. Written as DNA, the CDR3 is TGTGCCAGCAGCAGGGGTGGGCTTTACAATGAGCAGTTCTTC.

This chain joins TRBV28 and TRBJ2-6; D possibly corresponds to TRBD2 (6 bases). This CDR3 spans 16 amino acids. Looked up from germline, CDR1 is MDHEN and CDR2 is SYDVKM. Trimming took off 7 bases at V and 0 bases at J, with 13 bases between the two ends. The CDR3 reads CASNAIGGSGANVLTF. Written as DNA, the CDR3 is TGTGCCAGCAACGCAATCGGGGGCTCTGGGGCCAACGTCCTGACTTTC. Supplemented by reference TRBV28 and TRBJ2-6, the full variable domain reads DVKVTQSSRYLVKRTGEKVFLECVQDMDHENMFWYRQDPGLGLRLIYFSYDVKMKEKGDIPEGYSVSREKKERFSLILESASTNQTSMYLCASNAIGGSGANVLTFGAGSRLTVL.